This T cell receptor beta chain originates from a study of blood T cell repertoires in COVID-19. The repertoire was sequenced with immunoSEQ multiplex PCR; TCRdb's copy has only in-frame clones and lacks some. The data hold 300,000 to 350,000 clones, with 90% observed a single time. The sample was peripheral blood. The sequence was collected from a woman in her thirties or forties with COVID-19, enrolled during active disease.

The CDR3 sequence is CASSSLTGANTEAFF. The DNA of the CDR3 is TGTGCCAGCAGCAGCCTGACAGGGGCTAACACTGAAGCTTTCTTT. The chain combines TRBV7-8 with TRBJ1-1, with 8 nucleotides matching TRBD1. This CDR3 contains 15 residues. Germline trimming cut 5 bases from V and 2 bases from J; bases unmatched to any gene: 7. Germline lookup yields CDR1 SGHVS and CDR2 FQNEAQ.